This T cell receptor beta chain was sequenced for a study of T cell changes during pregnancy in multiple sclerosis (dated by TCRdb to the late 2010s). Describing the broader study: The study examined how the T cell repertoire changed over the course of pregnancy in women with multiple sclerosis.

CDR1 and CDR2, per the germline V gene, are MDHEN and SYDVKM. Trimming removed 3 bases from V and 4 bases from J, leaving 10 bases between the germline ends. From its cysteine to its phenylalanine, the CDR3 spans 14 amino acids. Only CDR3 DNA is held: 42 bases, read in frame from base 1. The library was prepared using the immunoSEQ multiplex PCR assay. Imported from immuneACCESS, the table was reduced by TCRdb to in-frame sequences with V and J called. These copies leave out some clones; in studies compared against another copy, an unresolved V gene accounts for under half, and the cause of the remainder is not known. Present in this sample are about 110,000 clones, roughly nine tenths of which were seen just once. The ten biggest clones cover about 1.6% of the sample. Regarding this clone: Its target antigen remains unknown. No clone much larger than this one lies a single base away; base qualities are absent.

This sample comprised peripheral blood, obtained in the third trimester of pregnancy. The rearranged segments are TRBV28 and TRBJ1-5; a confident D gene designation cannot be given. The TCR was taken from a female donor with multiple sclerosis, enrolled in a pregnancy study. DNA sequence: TGTGCCAGCAGTTTGCATAGATTTAATCAGCCCCAGCATTTT. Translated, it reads CASSLHRFNQPQHF.